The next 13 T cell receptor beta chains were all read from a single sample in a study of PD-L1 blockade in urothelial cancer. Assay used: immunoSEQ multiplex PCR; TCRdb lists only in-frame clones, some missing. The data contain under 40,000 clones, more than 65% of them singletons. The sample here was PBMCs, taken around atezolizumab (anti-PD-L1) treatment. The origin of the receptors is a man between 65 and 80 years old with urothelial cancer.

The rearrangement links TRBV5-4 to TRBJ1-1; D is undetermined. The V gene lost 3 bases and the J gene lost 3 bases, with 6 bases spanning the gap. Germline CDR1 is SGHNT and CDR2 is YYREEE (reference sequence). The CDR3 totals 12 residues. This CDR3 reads CASSYPHTEAFF. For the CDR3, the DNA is TGTGCCAGCAGCTATCCTCACACTGAAGCTTTCTTT.

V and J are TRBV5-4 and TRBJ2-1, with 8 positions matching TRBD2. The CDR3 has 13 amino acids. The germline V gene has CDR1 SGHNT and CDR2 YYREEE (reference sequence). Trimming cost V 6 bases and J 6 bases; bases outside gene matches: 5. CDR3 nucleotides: TGTGCCAGCACACTGGCGGGGGGCAATGAGCAGTTCTTC. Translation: CASTLAGGNEQFF.

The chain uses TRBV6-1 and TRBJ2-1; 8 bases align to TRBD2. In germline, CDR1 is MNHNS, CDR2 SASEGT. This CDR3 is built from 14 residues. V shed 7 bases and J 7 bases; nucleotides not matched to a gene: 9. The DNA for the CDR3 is TGTGCCAGCAAGAGCAGCGGGAGTAGTAATGAGCAGTTCTTC. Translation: CASKSSGSSNEQFF.

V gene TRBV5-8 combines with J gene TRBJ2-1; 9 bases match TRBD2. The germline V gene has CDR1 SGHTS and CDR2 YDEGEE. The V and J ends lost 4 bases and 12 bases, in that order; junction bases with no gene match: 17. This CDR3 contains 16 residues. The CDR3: CASSQEGASGKRLQFF. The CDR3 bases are TGTGCCAGCAGCCAGGAGGGGGCTAGCGGGAAACGGCTGCAGTTCTTC.

Here the CDR3 reads CASSQRLNYEQYF. The CDR3 coding sequence is TGCGCCAGCAGCCAACGACTGAACTACGAGCAGTACTTC. The rearrangement links TRBV4-3 to TRBJ2-7; D is uncertain. Germline-derived CDR1 and CDR2 are LGHNA and YSLEER. The V end was cut by 2 bases, the J end by 3 bases, with 8 bases between. The CDR3 is 13 amino acids.

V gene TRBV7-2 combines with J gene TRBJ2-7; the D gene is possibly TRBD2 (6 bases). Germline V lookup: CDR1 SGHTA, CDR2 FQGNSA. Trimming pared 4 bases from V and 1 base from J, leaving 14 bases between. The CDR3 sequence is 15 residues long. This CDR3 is CASSWRTGGSYEQYF. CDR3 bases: TGTGCCAGCAGCTGGCGGACCGGGGGATCCTACGAGCAGTACTTC.

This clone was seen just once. In DNA, the CDR3 is TGTGCCAGCAGCGTTATCGGACAGGGGGCTGGAGATACGCAGTATTTT. As protein: CASSVIGQGAGDTQYF. This chain joins TRBV9 and TRBJ2-3, with 11 bases lining up with TRBD1. Germline V CDR1 and CDR2: SGDLS, YYNGEE. V was pared by 2 bases and J by 5 bases, with 7 bases of the junction left unmatched. The length of the CDR3 is 16 residues.

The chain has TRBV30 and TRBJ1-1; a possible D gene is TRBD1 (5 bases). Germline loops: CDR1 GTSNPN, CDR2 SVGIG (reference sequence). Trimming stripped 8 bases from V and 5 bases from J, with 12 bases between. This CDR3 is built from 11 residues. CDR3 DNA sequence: TGTGCCGGGGCGGATAATACTGAAGCTTTCTTT. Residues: CAGADNTEAFF.

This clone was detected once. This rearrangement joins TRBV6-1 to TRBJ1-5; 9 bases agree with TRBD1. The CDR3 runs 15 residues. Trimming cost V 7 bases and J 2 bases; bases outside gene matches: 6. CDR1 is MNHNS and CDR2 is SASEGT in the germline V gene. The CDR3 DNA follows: TGTGCCAGCACTGGCACAGGGGGCGGCAATCAGCCCCAGCATTTT. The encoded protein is CASTGTGGGNQPQHF.

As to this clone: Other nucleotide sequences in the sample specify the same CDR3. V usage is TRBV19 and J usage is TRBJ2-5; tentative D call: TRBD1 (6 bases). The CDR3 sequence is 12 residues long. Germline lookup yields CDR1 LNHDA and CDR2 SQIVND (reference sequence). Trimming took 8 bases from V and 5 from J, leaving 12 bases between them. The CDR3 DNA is TGTGCCAGTCGACAGGCCGGTGAGACCCAGTACTTC. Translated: CASRQAGETQYF. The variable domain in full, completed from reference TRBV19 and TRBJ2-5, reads DGGITQSPKYLFRKEGQNVTLSCEQNLNHDAMYWYRQDPGQGLRLIYYSQIVNDFQKGDIAEGYSVSREKKESFPLTVTSAQKNPTAFYLCASRQAGETQYFGPGTRLLVL.

CDR3 sequence reads: CASSYFPQGGDTQYF. The CDR3 nucleotides are TGCGCCAGCAGCTATTTTCCTCAGGGAGGAGATACGCAGTATTTT. The V call is TRBV5-1, the J call TRBJ2-3, with D perhaps TRBD2 (6 bases). Trimming stripped 3 bases from V and 5 bases from J, with 16 bases between. The CDR3 has 15 residues. Per the germline V gene, CDR1 is SGHRS and CDR2 is YFSETQ.

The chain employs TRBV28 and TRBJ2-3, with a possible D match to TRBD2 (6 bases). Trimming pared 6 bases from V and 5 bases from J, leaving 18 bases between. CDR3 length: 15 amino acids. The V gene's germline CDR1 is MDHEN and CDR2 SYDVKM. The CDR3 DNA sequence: TGTGCCAGCAGCCCCCGGAGGACGGGAGAAGATACGCAGTATTTT. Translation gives CASSPRRTGEDTQYF. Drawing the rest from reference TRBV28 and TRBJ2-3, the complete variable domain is DVKVTQSSRYLVKRTGEKVFLECVQDMDHENMFWYRQDPGLGLRLIYFSYDVKMKEKGDIPEGYSVSREKKERFSLILESASTNQTSMYLCASSPRRTGEDTQYFGPGTRLTVL.

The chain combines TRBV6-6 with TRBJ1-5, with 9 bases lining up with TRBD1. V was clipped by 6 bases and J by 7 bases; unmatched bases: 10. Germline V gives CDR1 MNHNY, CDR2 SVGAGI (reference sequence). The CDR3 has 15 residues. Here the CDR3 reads CASSLGQGKVQPQHF. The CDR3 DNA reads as TGTGCCAGCAGCCTAGGACAGGGGAAGGTCCAGCCCCAGCATTTT.